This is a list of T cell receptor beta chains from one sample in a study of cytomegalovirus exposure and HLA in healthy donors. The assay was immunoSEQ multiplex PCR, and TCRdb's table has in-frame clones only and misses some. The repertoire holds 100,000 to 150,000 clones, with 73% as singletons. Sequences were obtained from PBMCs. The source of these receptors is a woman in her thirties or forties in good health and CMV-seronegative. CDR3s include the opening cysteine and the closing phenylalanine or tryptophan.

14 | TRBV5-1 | CASSRGQNTGELFF
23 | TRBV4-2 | CASSQEKGVGTGVRNRRAGELFF
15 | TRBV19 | CASRELLADTGELFF
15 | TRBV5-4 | CASSFWTSGEETQYF
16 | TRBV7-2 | CASSLGPSGGAYEQFF
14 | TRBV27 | CASSFTGANTEAFF
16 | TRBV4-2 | CASSQDLSGRGYEQYF
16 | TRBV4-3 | CASSQFTGGGKNIQYF
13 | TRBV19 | CASSPRQNTEAFF
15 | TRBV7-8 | CASSPSGGGYNEQFF
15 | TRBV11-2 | CASSHRGVAKNIQYF
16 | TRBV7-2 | CASSLPSGIVTGELFF
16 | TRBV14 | CASSQGNRGISEKLFF
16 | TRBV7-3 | CASSLYGGDNTGELFF
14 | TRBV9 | CASSEQGAGDGYTF
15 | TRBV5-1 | CASSPRGGNYEKLFF
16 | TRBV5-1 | CASSPDPQGPGSPLHF
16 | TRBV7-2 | CASSLVGTSGGATQYF
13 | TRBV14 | CASSQEWSSPLHF
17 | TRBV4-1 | CASSPGLAGALQETQYF
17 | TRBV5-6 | CASSLLGQGTGANVLTF
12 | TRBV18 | CASSLSSDTQYF
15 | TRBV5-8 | CASSFPTGKAQPQHF
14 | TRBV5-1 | CASSLGTSGTEQYF
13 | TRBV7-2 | CASSFQGNTEAFF
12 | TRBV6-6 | CASSSGGEKLFF
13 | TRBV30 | CAWTLAGGTEQFF
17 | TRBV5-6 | CASSLGGAGGRLYEQYF
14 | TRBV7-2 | CASSLARDTGELFF
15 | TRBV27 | CASSLQGTRSTPQHF
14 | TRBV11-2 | CASSLDRGSQGYTF
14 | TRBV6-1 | CASSKQGWDYGYTF
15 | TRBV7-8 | CASSTRGGVVETQYF
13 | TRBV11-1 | CASSPDRVGEQYF
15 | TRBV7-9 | CASSLRSSGGVRQYF
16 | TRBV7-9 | CASSQGPGMDSYEQYF
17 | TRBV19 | CASSRVNPRQGLYEQYF
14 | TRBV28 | CASNNPGTGGEQYF
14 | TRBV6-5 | CASKRGQGSYEQYF
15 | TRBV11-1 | CASSFLAGTTYEQYF
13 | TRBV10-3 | CAISSRENTEAFF
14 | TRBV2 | CASGGRSDGETQYF
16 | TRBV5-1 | CASSWAGQGAADTQYF
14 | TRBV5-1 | CASSHDRARYEQYF
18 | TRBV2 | CASSGGTGGETAGNTIYF